This TCR beta chain was documented in a study of T-cell memory formation after mild COVID-19. Study findings and constraints: Most CD4+ clones that shrank were in CM and EM, while CD8+ ones turned up in EMRA. CD4/CD8 balance held among clones contracting day 15 to 85, and later expanders leaned CD4+. Confirmation was lacking for SARS-CoV-2 specificity of second-wave clones that peaked on day 37.

On this clonotype: Its cognate antigen is unknown.

Constant-segment primers served in 5'RACE that generated TCR alpha and TCR beta cDNA libraries bearing sample barcodes and UMIs. TCRdb re-called the 5' RACE reads through MiXCR, storing one row per CDR3 protein. This sample has 450,000 to 700,000 distinct CDR3 sequences, with about 20% found just once. Sequencing was performed on PBMCs or a T cell subset sorted from them (not recorded which). The sequence was collected from an adult woman who had mild COVID-19 (a few samples of this study predate the infection). Cell type and time point are not known.

The CDR3 protein is CSLRSQETQYF. CDR3 DNA: TGCAGTCTGAGGTCCCAAGAGACCCAGTACTTC. The V and J genes are TRBV20-1 and TRBJ2-5; D is undetermined. Germline V gene sequence: CDR1 DFQATT, CDR2 SNEGSKA (reference sequence). The CDR3 totals 11 residues. V lost 8 bases and J lost 1, with 8 bases in between.